The sequence of this T cell receptor (beta chain) was determined in a study of Ad26.COV2.S vaccination and SARS-CoV-2 variants (dated by TCRdb to the early 2020s). Regarding the research as a whole: Donors in the vaccine arm were drawn from COV1001, a multicentre, randomized, double-blind, placebo-controlled phase I-IIa trial testing Ad26.COV2.S in healthy adults. A total of 32 samples were included in the TCR-sequenced set, comprising roughly 19 Ad26.COV2.S vaccine recipients, 5 placebo recipients and 8 SARS-CoV-2 convalescent individuals. TCRbeta repertoire sequencing served as the tool for gauging how specific and how broad the SARS-CoV-2-reactive T cell receptors were following Ad26.COV2.S vaccination. Investigators did not know the trial group allocation while performing experiments and assessing outcomes. Trial participants were randomized into five groups of five, in which low-dose or high-dose Ad26.COV2.S was given once or twice, or placebo was given on both occasions. Ad26.COV2.S was administered intramuscularly at 5 x 10^10 or 1 x 10^11 viral particles, either as a single shot or as two shots given 56 days apart.

TCRbeta CDR3 regions were sequenced with the immunoSEQ Assay. After extraction, genomic DNA underwent amplification by bias-controlled multiplex PCR, followed by high-throughput sequencing. In the paper's pipeline: To quantify the absolute abundance of every unique TCRbeta CDR3 region, sequences were collapsed and filtered. T cell fraction was estimated by normalization of TCRbeta template counts to usable DNA, with usable DNA being measured through amplification of reference genes present in all nucleated cells. Repertoire TCRs were annotated as SARS-CoV-2-specific by exact matching of V gene, CDR3 amino acid sequence and J gene to a known reactive TCR set. MIRA supplied the reference SARS-CoV-2 TCR set, which was filtered for enrichment in COVID-19-positive ImmuneCODE repertoires so that public or cross-reactive TCRs were removed. Using the MIRA antigens, annotated TCRs were further analysed by specific ORF or by position within an ORF. Depth was the summed frequency of annotated unique rearrangements, while breadth was defined as annotated unique rearrangements over total unique productive rearrangements. Group comparisons of TCR breadth used two-sided Wilcoxon rank-sum tests. TCRdb mirrors the immuneACCESS table, restricted to in-frame sequences. Some clones are absent from its copies; in checked studies, under half trace to an unresolved V gene, and the reason for the others is unknown. That table gives V, J and clone size, and the DNA gave D and trimming. This sample has hundreds of thousands of clones in its table, and roughly 85% of those were observed once. The ten top clones hold around 3% of the sample.

Worth noting for this clone: Its target antigen remains unknown. No much larger clonotype is one base removed from it; base qualities were not supplied.

Overall study results and their limits: The study lacked the statistical power to compare responses across vaccine doses or regimens. Higher spike-specific TCR breadth was observed in Ad26.COV2.S recipients than in placebo recipients (P = 0.0014). Comparable non-spike TCR breadth was observed between vaccine and placebo recipients, consistent with only spike being contained in the vaccine. According to the authors, total T cell responses may have been underestimated by the TCR breadth and depth analyses. After vaccination, spike-specific CD8+ and CD4+ T cell responses were reported to show substantial breadth.

What the treatment or condition label conveys for this sample: roughly 20 received Ad26.COV2.S at low or high dose, single or two shots; 5 received placebo; per-sample allocation not given. Repertoires of vaccine and placebo recipients were sequenced from samples collected on day 63 after the first injection. Between 29 July and 7 August 2020, Cohort 1b enrolled about two dozen adults aged 18-55 years at one site in Boston, USA. As a vaccine, Ad26.COV2.S was a replication-incompetent adenovirus type 26 vector that expressed a prefusion-stabilized SARS-CoV-2 spike protein derived from the original Wuhan strain. The sample consisted of peripheral blood, taken in a trial of Ad26.COV2.S vaccine versus placebo. This receptor was obtained from a person between 18 and 59 years old who received the Ad26.COV2.S COVID-19 vaccine or a placebo.

In nucleotide form, the sequence is TGTGCCAGTAGTCATCGGACATCCGAGGGTAGAACACCCCTCCACTTT. Its protein product is CASSHRTSEGRTPLHF. The V and J segments used are TRBV19 and TRBJ1-6; 5 matching bases give a weak D call of TRBD1. The CDR3 has 16 amino acids, counting the end cysteine and phenylalanine. Only the CDR3 portion is preserved as DNA: 48 bases, with reading frame beginning at the first base. Relative to germline, V is 5 bases shorter and J is 11 bases shorter, with 22 bases between their ends. For CDR1 and CDR2, the germline V gene (reference sequence) lists LNHDA and SQIVND.